This is a list of T cell receptor beta chains from one sample in a study of CD8 T cells in Susac syndrome. MiXCR was run by TCRdb on the immunoSEQ multiplex PCR reads, yielding one entry per CDR3 protein. The sample has about 130,000 distinct CDR3 sequences, just over 90% seen once. Sequencing input: CD8+ T cells from PBMCs. The receptors were sampled from a human donor with multiple sclerosis. CDR3s include the opening cysteine and the closing phenylalanine or tryptophan. D genes are given only for firm matches. Where a row states a size, it is once, few, many or the class of an expanded clone; other rows omit it.

j_call v_call clone_size d_call cdr3_aa cdr3_nt
TRBJ1-2 TRBV29-1 . . CSVDPGIPANYGYTF TGCAGCGTTGATCCAGGGATCCCCGCTAACTATGGCTACACCTTC
TRBJ1-2 TRBV6-5 . . CASSSVDRSYGYTF TGTGCCAGCAGTTCCGTCGACAGATCCTATGGCTACACCTTC
TRBJ1-1 TRBV5-4 . . CASSYRTNTEAFF TGTGCCAGCAGCTACAGGACGAACACTGAAGCTTTCTTT
TRBJ2-5 TRBV12-5 few . CASGLGQQETQYF TGTGCTAGTGGTTTGGGGCAGCAAGAGACCCAGTACTTC
TRBJ1-4 TRBV19 . TRBD1 CASRDSPNEKLFF TGTGCCAGTCGGGACAGCCCTAATGAAAAACTGTTTTTT
TRBJ2-1 TRBV9 . . CASSPSRDSRGLGVTGEQFF TGTGCCAGCAGCCCCAGCCGGGACAGTCGGGGGTTGGGAGTGACAGGTGAGCAGTTCTTC
TRBJ1-5 TRBV9 . TRBD1 CASSGGQGGNQPQHF TGTGCCAGCAGCGGGGGACAGGGAGGCAATCAGCCCCAGCATTTT
TRBJ2-2 TRBV13 . . CASSLEGTGTGFLFF TGTGCCAGCAGCTTGGAAGGGACCGGCACCGGGTTTCTGTTTTTT
TRBJ1-2 TRBV6-1 . . CASSDRLNYGYTF TGTGCCAGCAGTGATCGCCTAAACTATGGCTACACCTTC
TRBJ1-1 TRBV6-5 . . CASSSPPRDKHMNTEAFF TGTGCCAGCAGTTCGCCTCCCCGGGACAAGCACATGAACACTGAAGCTTTCTTT
TRBJ2-5 TRBV2 . TRBD2 CASQALAGGLQETQYF TGTGCCAGTCAAGCCCTAGCGGGGGGGCTCCAAGAGACCCAGTACTTC
TRBJ2-7 TRBV5-1 . TRBD2 CATRPGTSDGDGEQYF TGCGCCACCCGTCCCGGGACTAGCGACGGGGATGGGGAGCAGTACTTC
TRBJ2-5 TRBV2 . TRBD1 CASSVPSGTGGSWETQYF TGTGCCAGCAGTGTCCCAAGCGGGACAGGGGGCTCTTGGGAGACCCAGTACTTC
TRBJ2-5 TRBV29-1 . . CSVEKRVQETQYF TGCAGCGTTGAAAAACGGGTCCAAGAGACCCAGTACTTC
TRBJ2-2 TRBV12-3/TRBV12-4 . . CASRAPGELFF TGTGCCAGCAGGGCACCCGGGGAGCTGTTTTTT
TRBJ2-2 TRBV9 once . CASSVGTVFTGELFF TGTGCCAGCAGCGTAGGGACAGTCTTCACCGGGGAGCTGTTTTTT
TRBJ2-4 TRBV12-3/TRBV12-4 . . CASSLGVVQYF TGTGCCAGCAGTTTAGGGGTGGTTCAGTACTTC
TRBJ2-7 TRBV9 . . CASSTSPGSYEQYF TGTGCCAGCAGCACAAGCCCGGGTTCCTACGAGCAGTACTTC
TRBJ1-2 TRBV6-6 . . CASSSDSGSGGYTF TGTGCCAGCAGTTCGGACAGTGGATCAGGGGGCTACACCTTC
TRBJ2-3 TRBV7-2 . . CASSPPPDTQYF TGTGCCAGCAGCCCGCCGCCAGATACGCAGTATTTT
TRBJ2-6 TRBV27 . . CASSLDSVPYNVLTF TGTGCCAGCAGTTTAGATTCGGTCCCGTACAACGTCCTGACTTTC
TRBJ2-3 TRBV27 . TRBD2 CASSGLAGADTQYF TGTGCCAGCAGTGGACTAGCTGGGGCAGATACGCAGTATTTT
TRBJ2-1 TRBV4-2 . TRBD1 CASSTRPGTDNEQFF TGTGCCAGCAGCACTCGCCCCGGGACAGACAATGAGCAGTTCTTC
TRBJ2-7 TRBV7-9 . . CASSPSGYEQYF TGTGCCAGCAGCCCCAGTGGGTACGAGCAGTACTTC
TRBJ2-3 TRBV27 few . CASSLGSGSTDTQYF TGTGCCAGCAGTTTGGGTAGCGGAAGCACAGATACGCAGTATTTT
TRBJ1-5 TRBV7-9 . . CASSFPGTSQPQHF TGTGCCAGCAGCTTCCCAGGGACATCTCAGCCCCAGCATTTT
TRBJ2-2 TRBV3-1 . . CASAEETTGGELFF TGTGCCAGCGCCGAGGAGACAACGGGGGGGGAGCTGTTTTTT
TRBJ2-1 TRBV7-9 . . CASSHRDVGVDEQFF TGTGCCAGCAGCCACCGGGACGTAGGGGTCGATGAGCAGTTCTTC
TRBJ1-1 TRBV20-1 . . CSAIMRGKNTEAFF TGCAGTGCCATAATGCGCGGGAAGAACACTGAAGCTTTCTTT
TRBJ2-5 TRBV7-3 . TRBD1 CASSLRGGASQETQYF TGTGCCAGCAGCTTAAGAGGGGGCGCGAGCCAAGAGACCCAGTACTTC
TRBJ1-1 TRBV25-1 . . CASRVDKVNTEAFF TGTGCCAGCAGAGTGGACAAAGTGAACACTGAAGCTTTCTTT
TRBJ2-5 TRBV10-3 . . CAISPPGGSGTQYF TGTGCCATCAGCCCTCCCGGGGGATCAGGGACCCAGTACTTC
TRBJ1-2 TRBV2 . . CASSELKGTSGYTF TGTGCCAGCAGTGAACTCAAGGGCACGAGTGGCTACACCTTC